This T cell receptor (beta chain) was documented in a study of blood T cells in healthy people across ages. Notes on the study in general: Observed TCR beta diversity per million T cells went down as age went up. This fall followed a roughly linear course with age. Possibly, changes in expanded clonotypes were confounded because donor CMV status was unknown.

Sample-barcoded 5' priming and a J-beta primer mix drove a second PCR of roughly 6 to 12 cycles. Sequencing yielded, for each sample, at least 3 million paired-end reads carrying CDR3. TCRdb fed the 5' RACE reads into MiXCR, producing one record per CDR3 protein. The profile covers more than 800,000 distinct CDR3 sequences, with about 30% appearing a single time and 17% taken by the ten largest. Samples each yielded at least 6 micrograms of total RNA. V was clipped by 4 bases and J by 3 bases, with 17 bases between them. The CDR3 has 17 amino acids. The germline V gene has CDR1 SGDLS and CDR2 YYNGEE. This clonotype was seen many times. Antigen: not known.

The source material was blood. The sequence came from an elderly woman in good health. The chain couples TRBV9 to TRBJ2-6; D is ambiguous. The CDR3 loop is CASSTLALPGGANVLTF. In DNA, the CDR3 is TGTGCCAGCAGCACACTGGCCCTCCCCGGTGGGGCCAACGTCCTGACTTTC.